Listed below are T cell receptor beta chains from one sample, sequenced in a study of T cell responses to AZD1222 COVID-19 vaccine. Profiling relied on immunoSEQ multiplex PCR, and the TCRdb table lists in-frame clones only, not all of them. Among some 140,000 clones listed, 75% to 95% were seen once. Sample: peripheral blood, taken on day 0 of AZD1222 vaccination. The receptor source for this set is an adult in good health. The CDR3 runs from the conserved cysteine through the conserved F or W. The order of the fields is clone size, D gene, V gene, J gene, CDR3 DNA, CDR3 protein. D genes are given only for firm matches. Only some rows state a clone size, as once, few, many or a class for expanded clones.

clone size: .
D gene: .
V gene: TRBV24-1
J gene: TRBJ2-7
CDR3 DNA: TGTGCCACCAGTGATTTACGCAGGGACCACGAGCAGTACTTC
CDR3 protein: CATSDLRRDHEQYF

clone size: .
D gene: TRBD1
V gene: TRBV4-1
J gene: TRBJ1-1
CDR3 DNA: TGCGCCAGCACCTTCGCGGACAGGGAAACTGAAGCTTTCTTT
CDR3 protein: CASTFADRETEAFF

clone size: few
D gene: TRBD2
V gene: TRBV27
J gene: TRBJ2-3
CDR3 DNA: TGTGCCAGCAGTTTGAGGACTAGCGGCACAGATACGCAGTATTTT
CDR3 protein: CASSLRTSGTDTQYF

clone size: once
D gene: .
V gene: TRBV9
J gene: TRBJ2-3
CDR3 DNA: TGTGCCAGCAGCCGGAGTGCGGGGATCACAGATACGCAGTATTTT
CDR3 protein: CASSRSAGITDTQYF

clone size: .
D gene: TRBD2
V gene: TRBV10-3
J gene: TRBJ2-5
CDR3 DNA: TGTGCCATCAGTGACCAAGCGGGAGGGGGAGAGACCCAGTACTTC
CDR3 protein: CAISDQAGGGETQYF

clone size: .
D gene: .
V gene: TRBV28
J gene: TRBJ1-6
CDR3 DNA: TGTGCCAGCAACCTCGAAGATTCACCCCTCCACTTT
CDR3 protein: CASNLEDSPLHF

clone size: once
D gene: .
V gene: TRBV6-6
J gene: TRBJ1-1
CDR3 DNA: TGTGCCAGCAGTTACGCAGGGCCAGCTTTCTTT
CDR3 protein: CASSYAGPAFF

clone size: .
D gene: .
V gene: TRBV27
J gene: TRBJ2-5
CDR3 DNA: TGTGCCAGCAGCCCGACAGACCAAGAGACCCAGTACTTC
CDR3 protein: CASSPTDQETQYF

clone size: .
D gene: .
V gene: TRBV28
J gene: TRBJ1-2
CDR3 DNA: TGTGCCAGCAGTTTATTGACGGAGGGGGGCTACACCTTC
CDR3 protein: CASSLLTEGGYTF

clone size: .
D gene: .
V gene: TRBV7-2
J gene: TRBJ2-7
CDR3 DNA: TGTGCCAGCAGCCCCCAGGTCAATCGGGACGAGCAGTACTTC
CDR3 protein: CASSPQVNRDEQYF

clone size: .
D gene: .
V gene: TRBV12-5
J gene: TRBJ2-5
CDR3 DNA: TGTGCATCTGGAGAGACCCAGTACTTC
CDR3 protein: CASGETQYF

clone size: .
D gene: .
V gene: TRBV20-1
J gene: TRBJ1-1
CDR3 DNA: TGCAGTGCTAGTTCCAGCCAAATGAACACTGAAGCTTTCTTT
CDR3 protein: CSASSSQMNTEAFF

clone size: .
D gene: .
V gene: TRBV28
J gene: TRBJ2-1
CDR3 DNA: TGTGCCAGCCTAACCCAGGGAGGTTTCGATGAGCAGTTCTTC
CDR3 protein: CASLTQGGFDEQFF

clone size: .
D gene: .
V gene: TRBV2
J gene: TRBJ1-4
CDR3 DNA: TGTGCCAGCAGTGAAGAGGGGCGGAGGACTGCCGAAAAACTGTTTTTT
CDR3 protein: CASSEEGRRTAEKLFF

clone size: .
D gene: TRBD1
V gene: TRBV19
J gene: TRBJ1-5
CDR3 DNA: TGTGCCAGTATGAAAGACAGGGGAGGGCAGCCCCAGCATTTT
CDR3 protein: CASMKDRGGQPQHF

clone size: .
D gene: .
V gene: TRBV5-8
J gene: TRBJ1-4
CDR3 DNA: TGTGCCAGCAGCTCCAGGGAGGGTGAAAAACTGTTTTTT
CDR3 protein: CASSSREGEKLFF

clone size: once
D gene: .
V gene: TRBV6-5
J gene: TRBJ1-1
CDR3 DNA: TGTGCCAGCAGCACACGGGTGAACACTGAAGCTTTCTTT
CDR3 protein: CASSTRVNTEAFF

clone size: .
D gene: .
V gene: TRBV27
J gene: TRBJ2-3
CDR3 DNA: TGTGCCAGCAGGGGGCAGATCACAGATACGCAGTATTTT
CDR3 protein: CASRGQITDTQYF

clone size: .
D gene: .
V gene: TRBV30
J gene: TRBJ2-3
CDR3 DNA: TGTGCCTGGACAAAGGGGACGGCCGATACGCAGTATTTT
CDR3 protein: CAWTKGTADTQYF

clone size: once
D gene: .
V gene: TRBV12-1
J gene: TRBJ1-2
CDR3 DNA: TGTGCCAGCTCTAGTTCCCGGGACAGAGCAAACTATGGCTACACCTTC
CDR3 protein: CASSSSRDRANYGYTF

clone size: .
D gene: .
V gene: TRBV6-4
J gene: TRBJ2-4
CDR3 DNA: TGTGCCAGCAGTGAGGACTGGACCAGCAACATTCAGTACTTC
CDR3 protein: CASSEDWTSNIQYF

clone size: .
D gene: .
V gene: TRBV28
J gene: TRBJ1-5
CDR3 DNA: TGTGCCAGCAGTTCGGGTCAGCCCCAGCATTTT
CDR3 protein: CASSSGQPQHF

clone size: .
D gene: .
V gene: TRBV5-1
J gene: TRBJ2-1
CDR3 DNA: TGCGCCAGCAGCGAAACAGGAGCCAATGAGCAGTTCTTC
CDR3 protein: CASSETGANEQFF

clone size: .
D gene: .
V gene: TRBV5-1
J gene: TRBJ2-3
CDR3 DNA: TGCGCCAGCAGCTTGGGGAGCACAGATACGCAGTATTTT
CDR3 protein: CASSLGSTDTQYF

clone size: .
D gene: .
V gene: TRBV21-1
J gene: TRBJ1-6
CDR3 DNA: TGTGCCAGCAGCATTGAAATCCGGGACGGAAAAAATTCACCCCTCCACTTT
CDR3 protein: CASSIEIRDGKNSPLHF

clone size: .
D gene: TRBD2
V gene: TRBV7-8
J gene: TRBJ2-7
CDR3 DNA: TGTGCCAGCAGCATAGGACTAGCCGAGCAGTACTTC
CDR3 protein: CASSIGLAEQYF

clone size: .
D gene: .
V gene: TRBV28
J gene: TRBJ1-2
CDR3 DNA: TGTGCCAGCAGTCCGGGGGGCAGGGGATATAACTATGGCTACACCTTC
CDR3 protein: CASSPGGRGYNYGYTF

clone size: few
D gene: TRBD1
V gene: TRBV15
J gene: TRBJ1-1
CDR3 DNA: TGTGCCACCAGCGCTGACAGGGCGGGAACTGAAGCTTTCTTT
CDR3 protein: CATSADRAGTEAFF

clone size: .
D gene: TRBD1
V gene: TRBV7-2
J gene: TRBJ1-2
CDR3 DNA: TGTGCCAGCAGCTTCTTCAAGGGGGCAGGGGATGGCTACACCTTC
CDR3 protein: CASSFFKGAGDGYTF

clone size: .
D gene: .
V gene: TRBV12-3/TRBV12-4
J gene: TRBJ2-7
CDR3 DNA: TGTGCCAGCAGTTCGAATTACGAGCAGTACTTC
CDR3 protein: CASSSNYEQYF

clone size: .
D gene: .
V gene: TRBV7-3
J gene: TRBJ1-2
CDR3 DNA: TGTGCCAGCAGCAAGGGAACGGAGAACTATGGCTACACCTTC
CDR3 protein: CASSKGTENYGYTF

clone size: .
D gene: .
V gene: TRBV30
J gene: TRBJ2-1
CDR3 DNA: TGTGCCTGGAGTCTTTTAATCGGTGGTGAGCAGTTCTTC
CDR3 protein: CAWSLLIGGEQFF

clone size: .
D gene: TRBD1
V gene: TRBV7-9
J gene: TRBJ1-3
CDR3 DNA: TGTGCCAGCAGCTTCCGGGACAGGGGTACCCCCAATGGAAACACCATATATTTT
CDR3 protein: CASSFRDRGTPNGNTIYF

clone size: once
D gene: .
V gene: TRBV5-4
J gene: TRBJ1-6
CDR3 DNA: TGTGCCAGCAGCCTGGACGAATCACCCCTCCACTTT
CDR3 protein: CASSLDESPLHF

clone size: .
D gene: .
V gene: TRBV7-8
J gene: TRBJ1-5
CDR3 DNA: TGTGCCAGCAGCTTAGTGTCAGGAAATCAGCCCCAGCATTTT
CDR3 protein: CASSLVSGNQPQHF

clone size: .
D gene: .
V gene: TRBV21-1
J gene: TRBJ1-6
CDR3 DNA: TGTGCCAGCAGCAACACTAACGAGGGTTCACCCCTCCACTTT
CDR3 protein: CASSNTNEGSPLHF

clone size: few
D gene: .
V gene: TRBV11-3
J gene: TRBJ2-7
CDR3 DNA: TGTGCCAGCAGCTTAACGGGGTTGTACGAGCAGTACTTC
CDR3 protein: CASSLTGLYEQYF

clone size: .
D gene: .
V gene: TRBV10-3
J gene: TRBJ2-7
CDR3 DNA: TGTGCCATCAGTGAGTCACAGGGCCGGTCCTACGAGCAGTACTTC
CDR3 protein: CAISESQGRSYEQYF

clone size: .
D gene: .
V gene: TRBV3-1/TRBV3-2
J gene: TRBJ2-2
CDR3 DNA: TGTGCCAGCAGCCCGCACCGATTCACCGGGGAGCTGTTTTTT
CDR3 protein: CASSPHRFTGELFF

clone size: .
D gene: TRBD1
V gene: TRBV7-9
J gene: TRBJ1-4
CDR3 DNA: TGTGCCAGCAGCTTAGAAGGGACAGGGGTTGAAAAACTGTTTTTT
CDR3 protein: CASSLEGTGVEKLFF